This TCR beta chain was profiled in a study of blood T cell repertoires in COVID-19. Study-level background: Sites across the United States, Italy and Spain contributed samples from acute and convalescent COVID-19.

The germline gives CDR1 SGDLS, CDR2 YYNGEE. V was pared by 3 bases and J by 2 bases, with 12 bases between. This CDR3 has 16 residues. The data were produced by immunoSEQ multiplex PCR, yet TCRdb's version contains in-frame clones alone and is incomplete. The table has about 440,000 clones, roughly 91% seen once. This chain uses TRBV9 with TRBJ1-6; no reliable D call. The clonotype comes from a woman aged 25-40 years with acute or convalescent COVID-19. The sequenced sample consisted of peripheral blood. The CDR3 region has the DNA TGTGCCAGCAGCGAAACAGCCTTGGCCTATAATTCACCCCTCCACTTT. Encoded protein: CASSETALAYNSPLHF.